A few counts support the clone carrying this TCR beta chain. Its matching antigen is unknown. This sample was taken from a study of cytomegalovirus exposure and HLA in healthy donors. Study background: An earlier analysis found around 100 million unique TCR beta sequences from approximately 190 million T cells. The study placed around 85% of its 398 genotyped donors in the Caucasian-associated ancestry cluster. Overall study findings and caveats: In a later analysis, TCR beta V- and J-gene trimming showed a link to a missense DCLRE1C variant.

The CDR3 extends over 16 amino acids. Trimming at V came to 3 bases and at J to 4 bases, leaving 6 bases not matched to a gene. Per the germline V gene, CDR1 is ENHRY and CDR2 is SYGVKD. The PCR was carried out with 60 Vbeta primers and 13 Jbeta primers. Some clones are missing from TCRdb's copy, which holds only in-frame ones; the method was immunoSEQ multiplex PCR. Of approximately 110,000 clones in the sample, about 78% are singletons; the top ten hold 5.4%. What was sequenced was PBMCs. The chain is built from TRBV10-3 and TRBJ2-1, with 10 bases that match TRBD2. The receptor was isolated from a woman aged 30 to 39 in good health and CMV-seropositive. The DNA for the CDR3 is TGTGCCATCAGTGATGCTACTAGCGGGACTTACAATGAGCAGTTCTTC. Its protein is CAISDATSGTYNEQFF.